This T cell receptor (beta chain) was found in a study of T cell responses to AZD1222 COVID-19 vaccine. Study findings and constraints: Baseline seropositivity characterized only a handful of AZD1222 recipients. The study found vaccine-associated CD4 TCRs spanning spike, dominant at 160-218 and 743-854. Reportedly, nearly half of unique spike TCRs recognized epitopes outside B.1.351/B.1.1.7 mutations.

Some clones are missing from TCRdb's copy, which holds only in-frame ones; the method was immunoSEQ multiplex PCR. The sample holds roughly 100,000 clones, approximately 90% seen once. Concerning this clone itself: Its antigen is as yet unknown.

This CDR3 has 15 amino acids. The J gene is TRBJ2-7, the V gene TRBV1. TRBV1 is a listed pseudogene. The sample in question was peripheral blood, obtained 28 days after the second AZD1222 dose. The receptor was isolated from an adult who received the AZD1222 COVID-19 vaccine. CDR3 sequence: CTSSQEFDWDYEQYF. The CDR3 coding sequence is TGCACCAGCAGCCAAGAGTTTGACTGGGACTACGAGCAGTACTTC.